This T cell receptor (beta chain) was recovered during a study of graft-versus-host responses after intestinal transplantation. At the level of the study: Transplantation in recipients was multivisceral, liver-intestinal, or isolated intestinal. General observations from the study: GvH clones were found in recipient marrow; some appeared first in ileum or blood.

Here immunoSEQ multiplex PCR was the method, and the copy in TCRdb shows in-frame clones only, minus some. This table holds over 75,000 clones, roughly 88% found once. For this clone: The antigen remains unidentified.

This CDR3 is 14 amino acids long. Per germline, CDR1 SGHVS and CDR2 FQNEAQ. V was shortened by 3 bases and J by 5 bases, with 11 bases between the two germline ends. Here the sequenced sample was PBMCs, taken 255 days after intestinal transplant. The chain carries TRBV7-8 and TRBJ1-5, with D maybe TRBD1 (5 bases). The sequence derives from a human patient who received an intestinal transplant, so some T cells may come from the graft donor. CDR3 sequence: CASSFWRGDQPQHF. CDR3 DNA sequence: TGTGCCAGCAGCTTTTGGAGGGGCGATCAGCCCCAGCATTTT.